Below, 10 T cell receptor beta chains from the same sample are listed, as sequenced in a study of molecular identifiers for immune sequencing clone quantification. TCRdb used MiXCR to reprocess the PCR reads, holding one entry per CDR3 protein. Altogether about 640,000 distinct CDR3 sequences are present, about 20% being singletons, with the ten largest covering 0.85%. The sequencing sample was made of naive CD8+ T cells from blood, with Jurkat cell RNA spiked in. Documented subset: FACS-sorted CD8+CD4-CCR7+CD45RA+ naive T cells. These receptors originate from a human donor in good health. Some libraries in this study had Jurkat cell RNA spiked in.

Ten or more counts support this clonotype. CDR3 in amino acids: CASSYTGYRDATNEKLFF. The CDR3 region has the DNA TGTGCCAGCAGTTACACAGGGTATCGGGACGCAACTAATGAAAAACTGTTTTTT. The rearrangement links TRBV28 to TRBJ1-4; perhaps TRBD1 as D (6 bases). This CDR3 contains 18 residues. Trimming left V 4 bases short and J 0 bases short, with 18 bases between. Germline CDR1 is MDHEN and CDR2 is SYDVKM.

This clonotype was counted a few times. The rearrangement joins TRBV4-1 to TRBJ2-7; D unresolved. The germline V gene has CDR1 MGHRA and CDR2 YSYEKL. The CDR3 is 15 amino acids. V was trimmed by 0 bases and J by 0 bases, leaving 9 bases between them. The CDR3 region has the DNA TGCGCCAGCAGCCAAGACGACGCTAGCTCCTACGAGCAGTACTTC. Translating it yields CASSQDDASSYEQYF.

This clonotype was picked up many times. This chain links TRBV6-2 or TRBV6-3 with TRBJ2-5, with 9 bases matching TRBD2. Germline loops: CDR1 MNHEY, CDR2 SVGEGT. With V trimmed by 8 bases and J by 0 bases, 13 bases remained unmatched. The CDR3 is 17 amino acids. As DNA, the CDR3 is TGTGCCAGCCTGACCCGTAAACTAGCGGGCAACCAAGAGACCCAGTACTTC. Amino acid sequence: CASLTRKLAGNQETQYF.

This clonotype was detected only a few times. This chain links TRBV27 with TRBJ2-7, with 8 bases fitting TRBD1. With 3 bases clipped from V and 0 bases from J, the junction kept 7 bases outside the gene matches. CDR3 length: 16 residues. Germline CDR1 reads MNHEY; CDR2 reads SMNVEV (reference sequence). The CDR3 sequence: CASSLSGGPSSYEQYF. CDR3 bases: TGTGCCAGCAGTTTGTCAGGGGGCCCAAGCTCCTACGAGCAGTACTTC.

To note about this clonotype: The conserved phenylalanine or tryptophan is not found at the CDR3 terminus, so this likely reflects a read error. This chain links TRBV7-6 with TRBJ1-1; a possible D gene is TRBD1 (6 bases). The CDR3 length is 14 residues. Germline values: CDR1 SGHVS, CDR2 FNYEAQ. The V end was cut by 2 bases, the J end by 5 bases, with 12 bases between. CDR3 sequence: CASSLSRGGTEAFS. The CDR3 DNA sequence: TGTGCCAGCAGCTTAAGCAGGGGCGGTACTGAAGCTTTCTCT.

The chain combines TRBV12-3 or TRBV12-4 with TRBJ2-1, with D possibly being TRBD2 (6 bases). Trimming took 5 bases from V and 10 from J, leaving 18 bases between them. The CDR3 extends over 14 amino acids. CDR3: CASSTHTEGGEQFF. The CDR3 region has the DNA TGTGCCAGCAGTACACATACGGAGGGCGGGGAGCAGTTCTTC.

This chain links TRBV7-8 with TRBJ2-5; perhaps D is TRBD1 or TRBD2 (5 bases each). Trimming cost V 8 bases and J 5 bases, with 21 bases left between them. This CDR3 has 15 residues. Germline V lookup: CDR1 SGHVS, CDR2 FQNEAQ. The CDR3 here is CASGVPPARGETQYF. Here the CDR3 DNA reads TGTGCCAGCGGCGTCCCTCCGGCGAGGGGTGAGACCCAGTACTTC.

Points on this clonotype: Germline and junction disagree at one end, which may indicate a read error. The chain couples TRBV28 to TRBJ1-3, with D perhaps TRBD1 (6 bases). The CDR3 consists of 15 residues. Per germline, CDR1 MDHEN and CDR2 SYDVKM. CDR3 coding DNA: TGTGCCAGCAGTTTCATCACAGGGTCTGGAAACACCGTATATTTT. Translating gives CASSFITGSGNTVYF.

Of note for this clonotype: This could be a read error, since a much larger clone is one nucleotide away. The chain joins TRBV5-1 to TRBJ2-5; 12 bases agree with TRBD2. The V gene's germline CDR1 is SGHRS and CDR2 YFSETQ. The CDR3 sequence is 16 residues long. The CDR3 loop is CASSYLTSGGQETLYF. CDR3 nucleotide sequence: TGCGCCAGCAGCTACCTGACTAGCGGGGGCCAAGAGACCCTGTACTTC.

Comment on this clonotype: Given a much more abundant clone one base away, this may be a read error. The CDR3 does not close with the conserved phenylalanine or tryptophan, likely indicating a read error. The J gene is TRBJ1-2, the V gene TRBV14; D may be TRBD1 (6 bases). Trimming took off 1 base at V and 5 bases at J, with 23 bases between the two ends. Germline values: CDR1 SGHDN, CDR2 FVKESK. The CDR3 spans 18 residues. CDR3 nucleotides: TGTGCCAGCAGCCAAGGAACGAGGGGGTACAAAGGCCATTATGGCTACACCATC. Its protein product is CASSQGTRGYKGHYGYTI.